This note documents a single T cell receptor (beta chain) sequence. The germline V gene has CDR1 SGHDN and CDR2 FVKESK. This CDR3 has 16 amino acids. V was pared by 7 bases and J by 4 bases, with 22 bases between. Clinical histories supplied by participants themselves formed the basis of cohort assignment. The sample comes from a study of blood T cell repertoires in COVID-19. TCRdb's table, derived via immunoSEQ multiplex PCR, lists solely in-frame clones and lacks some. Among a few hundred thousand clones listed, 80% to 90% were seen once. Sequenced input: PBMCs or T cells enriched from blood (not recorded which). The TCR sequence derives from a man younger than 40 who had recovered from COVID-19. V gene TRBV14 combines with J gene TRBJ1-2; D unclear. CDR3 bases: TGTGCCAGCAAACCAAAACTGAGGAGGTCCCCCTATGGCTACACCTTC. Translating gives CASKPKLRRSPYGYTF.